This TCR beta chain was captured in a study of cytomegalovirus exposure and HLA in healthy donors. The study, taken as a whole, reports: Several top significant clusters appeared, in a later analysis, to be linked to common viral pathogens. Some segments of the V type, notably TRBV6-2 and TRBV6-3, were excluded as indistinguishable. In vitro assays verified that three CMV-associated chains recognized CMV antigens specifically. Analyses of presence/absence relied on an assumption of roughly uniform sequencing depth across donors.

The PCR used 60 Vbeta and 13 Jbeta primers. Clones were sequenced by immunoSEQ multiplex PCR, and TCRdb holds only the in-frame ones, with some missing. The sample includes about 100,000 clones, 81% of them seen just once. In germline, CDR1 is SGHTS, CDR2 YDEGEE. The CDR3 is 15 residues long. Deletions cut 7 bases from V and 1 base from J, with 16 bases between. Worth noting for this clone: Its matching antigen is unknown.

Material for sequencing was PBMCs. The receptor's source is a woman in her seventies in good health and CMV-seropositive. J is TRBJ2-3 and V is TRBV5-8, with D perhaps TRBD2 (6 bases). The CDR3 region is CASAGGGVGTDTQYF. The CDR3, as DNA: TGTGCCAGCGCAGGTGGCGGGGTGGGCACAGATACGCAGTATTTT.